This T cell receptor beta chain originates from a study of CD8 T cells in ankylosing spondylitis (dated by TCRdb to 2016 to 2017). Study-wide context: To find TCR variants linked to disease, the study profiled T cell receptor beta repertoires in ankylosing spondylitis patients and healthy donors. Samples of peripheral blood were taken, and for ankylosing spondylitis patients, synovial fluid was collected as well. The full study cohort was made up of roughly 25 ankylosing spondylitis patients and fewer than 120 healthy donors.

The data were produced on an Illumina HiSeq 2500. TCR beta libraries were prepared by quantitative 5'-RACE with molecular barcodes. As for how the authors treated the data: A new computational method, built on a probabilistic model of VDJ rearrangement, was used to identify disease-linked TCR variants. Using fastp at Q25 and MiXCR, TCRdb reprocessed the public reads and kept productive beta chains. Rows are combined by CDR3 protein, so each entry shows the most common genes and DNA. TCRdb, not the original authors, processed these V and J calls. Here the sample has some 180,000 distinct CDR3 sequences; 15% to 20% occur a single time. The ten biggest clones cover 4.3% of the sample. This clonotype was observed at least ten times. The specificity of this receptor is unknown. No much larger clone is present one base from it, and per-base qualities are unavailable. Results the study describes overall, beyond this receptor: Significant enrichment of the disease-linked clones was reported in matched synovial fluid samples from ankylosing spondylitis patients. A CD8+ phenotype was shown by the disease-linked clones, which were found at relatively low frequencies in peripheral blood. A TCR beta motif made up of several highly homologous amino acid variants appeared to be characteristic of blood from ankylosing spondylitis patients. Some of the motif variants had been reported before in the synovial fluid and blood of reactive arthritis patients, a finding that suggests common disease-initiation mechanisms.

V was cut back by 5 bases and J by 0 bases, leaving a gap of 11 bases between them. Its CDR3 holds 15 amino acids, cysteine through phenylalanine. Of the read, only the CDR3 DNA is kept; its 45 bases are in frame from base 1. The germline V gene (reference sequence) sets CDR1 to LNHDA and CDR2 to SQIVND. Recombination linked TRBV19 to TRBJ1-5; there is no confident call for the D gene. Sequencing used blood, either unsorted or a sorted T cell fraction (not recorded which). The clonotype comes from a male donor aged 5 to 30 with ankylosing spondylitis or in good health (not recorded which). Donor details come from another sample of the same person, matched by shared clones. The bases read TGTGCCAGTAGTTACAGCTTCTATAGCAATCAGCCCCAGCATTTT. This yields the protein CASSYSFYSNQPQHF.